Shown below are 18 T cell receptor beta chains from a single sample sequenced in a study of shared clonotypes between healthy human individuals. Libraries were prepared by immunoSEQ multiplex PCR; TCRdb keeps only in-frame clonotypes and omits some of them. The sample includes 600,000 to 800,000 clones, over 55% of them seen just once. The specimen sequenced was memory CD4+ T cells sorted from blood. The subset was: CD45RA-negative fraction. The receptor source for this set is a woman aged 25 to 45 in good health.

The genes are TRBV7-8 and TRBJ1-5, with 9 positions matching TRBD1. The CDR3 consists of 17 residues. Germline V CDR1 and CDR2: SGHVS, FQNEAQ. Trimming at V came to 3 bases and at J to 6 bases, leaving 12 bases not matched to a gene. The CDR3 DNA is TGTGCCAGCAGCTTGAGGCCCCCGTGGACAGGGGTTCAGCCCCAGCATTTT. It codes for CASSLRPPWTGVQPQHF.

The chain joins TRBV28 to TRBJ2-3; TRBD1 agrees at 7 bases. This CDR3 is 15 amino acids long. Trimming at V came to 3 bases and at J to 1 base, leaving 4 bases not matched to a gene. Germline assignment: CDR1 MDHEN and CDR2 SYDVKM. The DNA for the CDR3 is TGTGCCAGCAGTTTCGGGACAGCAGGCACAGATACGCAGTATTTT. As protein: CASSFGTAGTDTQYF.

CDR3 DNA sequence: TGCGCCAGCAGCTTGGATCTGGCTAGCGGGGTTGATACGCAGTATTTT. It is translated as CASSLDLASGVDTQYF. This rearrangement joins TRBV5-1 to TRBJ2-3, with 9 bases aligning to TRBD2. The J segment lost 6 bases and the V segment lost 0 bases, leaving 8 bases of the junction unmatched. The CDR3 is 16 amino acids. Germline V gives CDR1 SGHRS, CDR2 YFSETQ.

The V gene is TRBV15, the J gene TRBJ2-5, with 8 bases that match TRBD1. V was pared by 1 base and J by 5 bases, with 6 bases of the junction left unmatched. Germline V lookup: CDR1 LNHNV, CDR2 YYDKDF (reference sequence). The CDR3 sequence is 15 residues long. CDR3 nucleotides: TGTGCCACCAGCAGAGGGACAGGGTACGAGGAGACCCAGTACTTC. Amino acid sequence: CATSRGTGYEETQYF.

This rearrangement joins TRBV18 to TRBJ2-2; 7 bases align to TRBD2. The CDR3 has 17 amino acids. Germline trimming cut 8 bases from V and 4 bases from J; bases unmatched to any gene: 16. Looked up from germline, CDR1 is KGHSH and CDR2 is LQKENI. CDR3 in amino acids: CASQSGRRERVTGELFF. The CDR3 DNA is TGTGCCAGCCAATCCGGACGGCGGGAGCGCGTCACCGGGGAGCTGTTTTTT.

V is TRBV2 and J is TRBJ1-2; unclear D gene. The CDR3 spans 15 residues. The germline CDR1 and CDR2 sequences are SNHLY and FYNNEI. Deletions cut 6 bases from V and 3 bases from J, with 17 bases between. Here the CDR3 DNA reads TGTGCCAGCAGCGCGACCGTGGGAGGCCACTATGGCTACACCTTC. This encodes CASSATVGGHYGYTF.

This chain joins TRBV2 and TRBJ2-7; D not resolved. The length of the CDR3 is 14 residues. Germline V CDR1 and CDR2: SNHLY, FYNNEI. V was trimmed by 3 bases and J by 0 bases, leaving 9 bases between them. CDR3 sequence: CASSDSRGSYEQYF. CDR3 DNA sequence: TGTGCCAGCAGTGATAGCCGAGGCTCCTACGAGCAGTACTTC.

The J gene is TRBJ2-3, the V gene TRBV6-5; 10 bases are shared with TRBD2. CDR3 length: 14 residues. J gave up 4 bases and V 9 bases, and 7 bases lay outside the gene matches. Germline V gives CDR1 MNHEY, CDR2 SVGAGI. The DNA for the CDR3 is TGTGCCAGTTTGAAGCGGGAGGGGTCAGATACGCAGTATTTT. It is translated as CASLKREGSDTQYF.

The chain recombines TRBV6-6 with TRBJ2-3; the D gene is possibly TRBD1 (6 bases). V was shortened by 6 bases and J by 2 bases, with 12 bases between the two germline ends. Germline V CDR1 and CDR2: MNHNY, SVGAGI (reference sequence). This CDR3 has 14 amino acids. CDR3 sequence (DNA): TGTGCCAGCAGATCGGACAGAGACACAGATACGCAGTATTTT. Translated: CASRSDRDTDTQYF.

The CDR3 loop reads CASRMSTDTQYF. CDR3 in DNA: TGTGCCAGCAGGATGAGCACAGATACGCAGTATTTT. The J gene is TRBJ2-3, the V gene TRBV28; D gene unclear. Trimming left V 6 bases short and J 0 bases short, with 4 bases between. Germline CDR1 reads MDHEN; CDR2 reads SYDVKM. The CDR3 extends over 12 amino acids.

The V call is TRBV7-2, the J call TRBJ2-7; 10 nucleotides align to TRBD2. With V trimmed by 4 bases and J by 4 bases, 10 bases remained unmatched. This CDR3 spans 16 amino acids. CDR1 and CDR2 (germline): SGHTA, FQGNSA. The CDR3 here is CASSSDLAGGLYEQYF. The CDR3, as DNA: TGTGCCAGCAGCTCCGACTTAGCGGGAGGATTGTACGAGCAGTACTTC.

With regard to this clone: The same CDR3 is also encoded by other DNA sequences in this sample. V gene TRBV5-1 combines with J gene TRBJ2-1; 10 bases are shared with TRBD2. J lost 0 bases, V lost 5 bases, and 5 bases had no gene match. The CDR3 loop spans 16 amino acids. Germline V CDR1 and CDR2: SGHRS, YFSETQ. CDR3 DNA: TGCGCCAGCAGTTTAGCTAGCGGGAGCTCCTACAATGAGCAGTTCTTC. Amino acids: CASSLASGSSYNEQFF. Looking up the rest from reference TRBV5-1 and TRBJ2-1 gives the full variable domain: KAGVTQTPRYLIKTRGQQVTLSCSPISGHRSVSWYQQTPGQGLQFLFEYFSETQRNKGNFPGRFSGRQFSNSRSEMNVSTLELGDSALYLCASSLASGSSYNEQFFGPGTRLTVL.

At least ten counts were recorded for this clone. The chain joins TRBV28 to TRBJ2-7; D unresolved. This CDR3 has 15 residues. With 4 bases removed from V and 1 base from J, the gap between germline ends came to 14 bases. The germline V gene encodes CDR1 MDHEN and CDR2 SYDVKM. Here the CDR3 reads CASSSPAASSYEQYF. The CDR3 region has the DNA TGTGCCAGCAGTTCACCGGCCGCCTCTTCCTACGAGCAGTACTTC.

This sequence joins TRBV5-1 and TRBJ2-2; 9 bases line up with TRBD2. The germline gives CDR1 SGHRS, CDR2 YFSETQ. V lost 3 bases to trimming and J lost 5 bases; unmatched junction nucleotides: 8. The CDR3 runs 16 residues. The CDR3 region has the DNA TGCGCCAGCAGCTCCTTGACTAGCGGAGCTACCGGGGAGCTGTTTTTT. Its protein is CASSSLTSGATGELFF. The variable domain in full, completed from reference TRBV5-1 and TRBJ2-2, reads KAGVTQTPRYLIKTRGQQVTLSCSPISGHRSVSWYQQTPGQGLQFLFEYFSETQRNKGNFPGRFSGRQFSNSRSEMNVSTLELGDSALYLCASSSLTSGATGELFFGEGSRLTVL.

This clone showed up many times. The chain links TRBV28 to TRBJ1-3, with D perhaps matching TRBD1 (5 bases). There are 16 residues in the CDR3. The germline gives CDR1 MDHEN, CDR2 SYDVKM. Trimming cost V 5 bases and J 2 bases, with 16 bases left between them. CDR3 loop: CASSRQGHSTGNTIYF. The CDR3 DNA follows: TGTGCCAGCAGTCGCCAAGGACACTCGACTGGAAACACCATATATTTT.

This clone came up a few times. The rearrangement uses TRBV10-3 and TRBJ2-1, with D possibly called TRBD1 or TRBD2 (5 bases each). The V end was cut by 2 bases, the J end by 4 bases, with 9 bases between. CDR3 size: 14 residues. Per germline, CDR1 ENHRY and CDR2 SYGVKD. The CDR3 nucleotides read TGTGCCATCAGTGAGCGGGGCCGGTACAATGAGCAGTTCTTC. Translating gives CAISERGRYNEQFF.

This clone occurred once. The chain couples TRBV21-1 to TRBJ2-1; TRBD1 is the table's D call, not checked against the DNA. TRBV21-1 is assigned pseudogene status. There are 16 residues in the CDR3. The CDR3 protein is CASSKVMGQDYNEQFF. The CDR3 DNA reads as TGTGCCAGCAGCAAAGTTATGGGACAGGACTACAATGAGCAGTTCTTC.

This clone was seen repeatedly, ten times or more. Other DNA sequences in the same sample also yield this CDR3. J is TRBJ2-2 and V is TRBV5-1, with 9 bases that match TRBD1. The trim removed 3 bases at V and 3 bases at J, leaving 3 bases unmatched. In germline, CDR1 is SGHRS, CDR2 YFSETQ. This CDR3 is 15 amino acids long. CDR3 in amino acids: CASSWGDRDTGELFF. DNA for the CDR3: TGCGCCAGCAGCTGGGGGGACAGGGACACCGGGGAGCTGTTTTTT.